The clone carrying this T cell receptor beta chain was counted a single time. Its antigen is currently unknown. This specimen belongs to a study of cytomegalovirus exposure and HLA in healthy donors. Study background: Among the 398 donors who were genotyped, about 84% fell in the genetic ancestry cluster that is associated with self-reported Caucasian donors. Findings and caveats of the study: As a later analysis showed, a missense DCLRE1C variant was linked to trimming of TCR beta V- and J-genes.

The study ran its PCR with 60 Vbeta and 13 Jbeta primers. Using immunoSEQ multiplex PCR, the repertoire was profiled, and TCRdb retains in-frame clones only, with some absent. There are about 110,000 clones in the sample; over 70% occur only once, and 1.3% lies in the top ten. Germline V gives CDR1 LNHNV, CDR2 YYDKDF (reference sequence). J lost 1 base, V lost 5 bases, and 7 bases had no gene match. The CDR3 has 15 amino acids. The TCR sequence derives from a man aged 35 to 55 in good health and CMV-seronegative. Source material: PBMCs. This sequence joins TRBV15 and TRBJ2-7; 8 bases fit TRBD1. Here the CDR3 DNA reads TGTGCCACCAGCCGGGTCCGGGACAGGTCCTACGAGCAGTACTTC. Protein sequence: CATSRVRDRSYEQYF.